The 16 T cell receptor beta chains given below trace back to one sample, sequenced in a study of T cell responses to AZD1222 COVID-19 vaccine. Libraries were prepared by immunoSEQ multiplex PCR; TCRdb keeps only in-frame clonotypes and omits some of them. The sample yields 120,000 or so clones, over 75% seen once. The sequenced sample was peripheral blood, obtained on day 0 of AZD1222 vaccination. The origin of the receptors is an adult in good health.

On this clone itself: Germline is not matched at one junction end, which may reflect a read error. V usage is TRBV7-8 and J usage is TRBJ2-2; possibly TRBD1 or TRBD2 for D (5 bases each). CDR3 length: 13 amino acids. Germline CDR1 reads SGHVS; CDR2 reads FQNEAQ. This CDR3 is CASSLAGGGELFF. The CDR3 bases are TGTGCCAGCAGCCTAGCTGGGGGCGGGGAGCTGTTTTTT. The complete variable domain, with remaining parts taken from reference TRBV7-8 and TRBJ2-2, reads GAGVSQSPRYKVAKRGQDVALRCDPISGHVSLFWYQQALGQGPEFLTYFQNEAQLDKSGLPSDRFFAERPEGSVSTLKIQRTQQEDSAVYLCASSLAGGGELFFGEGSRLTVL.

The rearrangement links TRBV27 to TRBJ2-5; TRBD1 aligns across 11 bases. This CDR3 is 15 amino acids long. J gave up 5 bases and V 5 bases, and 7 bases lay outside the gene matches. Germline V CDR1 and CDR2: MNHEY, SMNVEV (reference sequence). The CDR3 sequence: CASSPRTGGWETQYF. CDR3 coding DNA: TGTGCCAGCAGTCCCCGGACAGGGGGCTGGGAGACCCAGTACTTC.

This chain uses TRBV7-9 with TRBJ2-3; 15 bases fit TRBD2. V was pared by 3 bases and J by 0 bases, with 1 base of the junction left unmatched. The germline V gene has CDR1 SEHNR and CDR2 FQNEAQ (reference sequence). CDR3 length: 17 residues. The CDR3 bases are TGTGCCAGCAGCTTGGGACTAGCGGGGGGAAGCACAGATACGCAGTATTTT. As protein: CASSLGLAGGSTDTQYF.

Here the CDR3 DNA reads TGTGCCAGCAGCGTAGGCCCCTTCAACTCCTACGAGCAGTACTTC. This translates into CASSVGPFNSYEQYF. The chain carries TRBV9 and TRBJ2-7; no firm D call. This CDR3 is 15 amino acids long. CDR1 and CDR2 from the germline V gene are SGDLS and YYNGEE. With 0 bases removed from V and 0 bases from J, the gap between germline ends came to 10 bases. The variable domain in full, completed from reference TRBV9 and TRBJ2-7, reads DSGVTQTPKHLITATGQRVTLRCSPRSGDLSVYWYQQSLDQGLQFLIQYYNGEERAKGNILERFSAQQFPDLHSELNLSSLELGDSALYFCASSVGPFNSYEQYFGPGTRLTVT.

V usage is TRBV9 and J usage is TRBJ2-1; perhaps TRBD1 as D (6 bases). Trimming took off 4 bases at V and 2 bases at J, with 13 bases between the two ends. This CDR3 contains 15 residues. CDR1 is SGDLS and CDR2 is YYNGEE in the germline V gene. CDR3 loop: CASSPRRTAYNEQFF. The CDR3 DNA reads as TGTGCCAGCAGCCCCCGAAGGACAGCCTACAATGAGCAGTTCTTC.

The rearrangement uses TRBV2 and TRBJ1-5; D is undetermined. Trimming took 6 bases from V and 0 from J, leaving 6 bases between them. The CDR3 sequence is 13 residues long. CDR1 and CDR2 (germline): SNHLY, FYNNEI. As DNA, the CDR3 is TGTGCCAGCAGGGCTGCTAGCAATCAGCCCCAGCATTTT. This sequence encodes CASRAASNQPQHF.

The V call is TRBV14, the J call TRBJ2-5, with unresolved D. Trimming shortened V by 1 base and J by 5 bases, and 5 bases separated the two germline ends. Germline CDR1 reads SGHDN; CDR2 reads FVKESK. This CDR3 comprises 12 residues. Here the CDR3 reads CASSQVLETQYF. In nucleotides, the CDR3 is TGTGCCAGCAGCCAAGTTTTGGAGACCCAGTACTTC. The full variable domain, in which reference TRBV14 and TRBJ2-5 provide the parts outside the CDR3, is EAGVTQFPSHSVIEKGQTVTLRCDPISGHDNLYWYRRVMGKEIKFLLHFVKESKQDESGMPNNRFLAERTGGTYSTLKVQPAELEDSGVYFCASSQVLETQYFGPGTRLLVL.

V usage is TRBV27 and J usage is TRBJ1-6; D is possibly TRBD1 (5 bases). The germline V and J ends were trimmed by 2 bases and 0 bases, with 17 bases remaining between them. The CDR3 has 19 amino acids. Germline loops: CDR1 MNHEY, CDR2 SMNVEV (reference sequence). This CDR3 is CASSLKGPIAISYNSPLHF. Here the CDR3 DNA reads TGTGCCAGCAGTTTAAAGGGACCGATCGCCATCTCCTATAATTCACCCCTCCACTTT.

This chain connects TRBV25-1 to TRBJ1-2; 8 nucleotides align to TRBD1. J lost 5 bases, V lost 4 bases, and 12 bases had no gene match. The CDR3 contains 16 residues. Germline V gene sequence: CDR1 MGHDK, CDR2 SYGVNS. CDR3 sequence reads: CASSAGQGKNYYGYTF. The CDR3 nucleotides read TGTGCCAGCAGTGCTGGACAGGGCAAGAATTATTATGGCTACACCTTC.

The chain is built from TRBV5-1 and TRBJ2-7; a possible D gene is TRBD1 (7 bases). V was shortened by 4 bases and J by 3 bases, with 14 bases between the two germline ends. The CDR3 is 14 residues long. Germline CDR1 reads SGHRS; CDR2 reads YFSETQ. Written as DNA, the CDR3 is TGCGCCAGCAGCCCGCGACAGGGACTCTACGAGCAGTACTTC. Residues: CASSPRQGLYEQYF. Looking up the rest from reference TRBV5-1 and TRBJ2-7 gives the full variable domain: KAGVTQTPRYLIKTRGQQVTLSCSPISGHRSVSWYQQTPGQGLQFLFEYFSETQRNKGNFPGRFSGRQFSNSRSEMNVSTLELGDSALYLCASSPRQGLYEQYFGPGTRLTVT.

This clone was seen a single time. The chain links TRBV19 to TRBJ2-7; D uncertain. From germline, CDR1 is LNHDA and CDR2 SQIVND (reference sequence). This CDR3 region has 14 residues. V was shortened by 3 bases and J by 3 bases, with 12 bases between the two germline ends. The DNA for the CDR3 is TGTGCCAGTAGTATTACCCAAACCAGCTACGAGCAGTACTTC. Amino acids: CASSITQTSYEQYF.

This chain uses TRBV7-9 with TRBJ2-5, with 9 bases lining up with TRBD2. V was pared by 5 bases and J by 5 bases, with 12 bases of the junction left unmatched. This CDR3 has 16 residues. Germline CDR1 is SEHNR and CDR2 is FQNEAQ (reference sequence). CDR3 loop: CASSPGAGGPSETQYF. CDR3 coding DNA: TGTGCCAGCAGCCCCGGTGCGGGGGGGCCCTCGGAGACCCAGTACTTC.

This clone was observed once. The chain links TRBV19 to TRBJ1-1, with D unclear. The germline V gene has CDR1 LNHDA and CDR2 SQIVND (reference sequence). V was shortened by 5 bases and J by 6 bases, with 10 bases between the two germline ends. The CDR3 totals 12 residues. CDR3 residues: CASSWNGAEAFF. Here the CDR3 DNA reads TGTGCCAGTAGTTGGAACGGCGCTGAAGCTTTCTTT. Full variable domain (remainder filled in from reference TRBV19 and TRBJ1-1): DGGITQSPKYLFRKEGQNVTLSCEQNLNHDAMYWYRQDPGQGLRLIYYSQIVNDFQKGDIAEGYSVSREKKESFPLTVTSAQKNPTAFYLCASSWNGAEAFFGQGTRLTVV.

The gene calls are TRBV4-3 and TRBJ1-2, with 7 nucleotides matching TRBD1. The CDR3 consists of 14 residues. The junction had 3 bases not matched to a gene; V was cut back by 0 bases and J by 5 bases. Germline values: CDR1 LGHNA, CDR2 YSLEER. CDR3 in amino acids: CASSQDPRGYGYTF. Written as DNA, the CDR3 is TGCGCCAGCAGCCAAGATCCCAGGGGGTATGGCTACACCTTC.

V is TRBV27 and J is TRBJ1-1, with D maybe TRBD1 (6 bases). V lost 2 bases and J lost 2, with 12 bases in between. Germline assignment: CDR1 MNHEY and CDR2 SMNVEV (reference sequence). The CDR3 totals 15 residues. CDR3 protein: CASSLGRTDNTEAFF. The CDR3 nucleotides read TGTGCCAGCAGTTTAGGCCGGACAGATAACACTGAAGCTTTCTTT.

This CDR3 is CASSLSPGQGRQGAYEQYF. DNA of the CDR3: TGTGCCAGCAGTTTATCTCCGGGACAGGGGCGACAGGGAGCCTACGAGCAGTACTTC. This chain links TRBV27 with TRBJ2-7, with 10 positions matching TRBD1. Germline V gene sequence: CDR1 MNHEY, CDR2 SMNVEV (reference sequence). The V segment lost 0 bases and the J segment 2 bases; nucleotides outside the gene matches: 13. The CDR3 sequence is 19 residues long.